This T cell receptor beta chain was captured by sequencing in a study of shared clonotypes between healthy human individuals. The study, taken as a whole, reports: For naive CD4 cells, 5% to 6.5% of clonotypes were shared across a handful of donors. Larger estimated richness was generally recorded for naive subsets relative to memory subsets.

Sequencing was performed with immunoSEQ multiplex PCR; in TCRdb, only in-frame clones are kept and a portion is missing. The data contain fewer than 3 million clones, about 90% of them singletons. Regarding this clone: Its specificity is not known.

The V end was cut by 1 base, the J end by 2 bases, with 7 bases between. This CDR3 has 14 residues. Germline V lookup: CDR1 SGHNT, CDR2 YYREEE (reference sequence). This chain links TRBV5-4 with TRBJ1-3; weak D call: TRBD1 (5 bases). This clonotype originated in a man younger than 30 in good health. Some clones in this sample may be carry-over from other donors' samples. The sequencing sample was made of naive CD4+ T cells from PBMCs. Subset denoted: CD45RA+ positively selected. The CDR3 here is CASSLQGPGNTIYF. CDR3 in DNA: TGTGCCAGCAGCTTGCAGGGACCTGGAAACACCATATATTTT.